Listed below are T cell receptor beta chains from one sample, sequenced in a study of cytomegalovirus exposure and HLA in healthy donors. The repertoire was sequenced with immunoSEQ multiplex PCR; TCRdb's copy has only in-frame clones and lacks some. The sample consists of 310,000 or so clones, approximately 90% of them appearing once. Sequenced material: PBMCs. The receptors derive from a woman younger than 30 in good health and CMV-seronegative. Each CDR3 is given without its conserved first and last residue.

V gene	J gene	CDR3 protein
TRBV6-1	TRBJ2-7	ASSATGLAGEQY
TRBV4-1	TRBJ1-1	ASSQGRVNTEAF
TRBV19	TRBJ2-1	ASSYVAGQQF
TRBV2	TRBJ2-7	ASRAVPHYEQY
TRBV20-1	TRBJ2-2	SASLTGELF
TRBV6-5	TRBJ2-1	ASSSSSNNEQF
TRBV13	TRBJ1-6	ASSDRPQGYNSPLH
TRBV4-1	TRBJ2-1	ASSQERGAASGDYNEQF
TRBV13	TRBJ2-5	ASSYTPGGGETQY
TRBV7-8	TRBJ2-5	ASSLLLLQETQY
TRBV5-1	TRBJ2-1	ASSLGTSANEQF
TRBV7-9	TRBJ2-5	ASSLALYATDEETQY
TRBV6-1	TRBJ1-3	ASSSTGSSGNTIY
TRBV29-1	TRBJ1-2	SVEIEITGHYGYT
TRBV2	TRBJ1-5	ASSYRVSQPQH
TRBV13	TRBJ1-4	ASSLEEGAREKLF
TRBV6-6	TRBJ2-5	ASSYSRQGSTETQY
TRBV5-4	TRBJ1-5	ASSGGVNQPQH
TRBV27	TRBJ2-2	ATSRTNWANTGELF
TRBV11-1	TRBJ1-1	ASSFSREDGTEAF
TRBV29-1	TRBJ2-1	SAGQLQNEQF
TRBV5-6	TRBJ1-2	ASSLTTGRGYT
TRBV14	TRBJ1-4	ASSQDLWGQGMSNEKLF
TRBV2	TRBJ2-1	ASTLPPGQGKLNEQF
TRBV7-9	TRBJ2-3	ASSPQDSPTAAQY
TRBV7-3	TRBJ2-3	ASSSRDYITDTQY
TRBV11-2	TRBJ1-5	ASSLGTVKNQPQH
TRBV4-1	TRBJ1-5	ASSQAREGQPQH
TRBV5-1	TRBJ2-1	ASSPPKGLAGAEEQF
TRBV7-9	TRBJ1-2	ASSTTGQGLGYGYA
TRBV11-1	TRBJ1-1	ASSFREETEAF
TRBV9	TRBJ2-1	ASSVELAGVGNEQF
TRBV14	TRBJ2-7	ASSREEVTRQY
TRBV6-1	TRBJ2-7	ASTLYSGYSYEQY
TRBV13	TRBJ1-1	ASSPMNTEAF
TRBV9	TRBJ2-5	ASSVAGTSGDQETQY
TRBV6-1	TRBJ1-2	ASSARGGSNYGYT
TRBV6-6	TRBJ2-7	ASSYSGAPSSYEQY
TRBV18	TRBJ2-7	ASSPVRGGNYEQY
TRBV7-9	TRBJ1-5	ASSRDRLQPQH
TRBV6-1	TRBJ1-2	ASTTGQGAHGYT
TRBV7-6	TRBJ2-5	ASSLTGNQGTQY
TRBV7-8	TRBJ2-3	ATAGGPADTQY
TRBV9	TRBJ2-7	ASSVGIGGGHYEQY
TRBV6-6	TRBJ1-5	ASDRQGNQPQH
TRBV11-2	TRBJ2-5	ASSPWRDQY
TRBV29-1	TRBJ1-1	SVRHLLMNTEAF
TRBV5-6	TRBJ1-2	ASRKGQPYGYT
TRBV4-2	TRBJ2-3	ASSVGLADTQY
TRBV7-2	TRBJ1-5	ASSLRGQGNGQPQH